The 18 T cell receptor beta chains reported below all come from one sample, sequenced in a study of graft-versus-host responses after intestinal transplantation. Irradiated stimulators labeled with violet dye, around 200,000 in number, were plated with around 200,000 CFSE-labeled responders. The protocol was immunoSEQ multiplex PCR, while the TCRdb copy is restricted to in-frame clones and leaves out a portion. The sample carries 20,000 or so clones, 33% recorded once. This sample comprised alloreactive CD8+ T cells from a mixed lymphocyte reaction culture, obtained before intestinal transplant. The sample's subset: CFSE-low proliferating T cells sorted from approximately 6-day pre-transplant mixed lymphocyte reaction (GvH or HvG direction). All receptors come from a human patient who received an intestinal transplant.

The CDR3 region is CASSYASSTDTQYF. CDR3 DNA: TGTGCCAGCAGTTACGCGTCTAGCACAGATACGCAGTATTTT. This rearrangement joins TRBV6-6 to TRBJ2-3, with D hard to call. Germline V lookup: CDR1 MNHNY, CDR2 SVGAGI (reference sequence). CDR3 length: 14 amino acids. Trimming left V 2 bases short and J 0 bases short, with 6 bases between.

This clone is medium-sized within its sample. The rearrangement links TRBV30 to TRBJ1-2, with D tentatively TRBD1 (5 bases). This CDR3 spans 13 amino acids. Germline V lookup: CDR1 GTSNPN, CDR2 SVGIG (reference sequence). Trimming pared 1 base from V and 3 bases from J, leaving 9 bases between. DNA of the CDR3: TGTGCCTGGAGTGCGGGGGTTGACTATGGCTACACCTTC. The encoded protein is CAWSAGVDYGYTF.

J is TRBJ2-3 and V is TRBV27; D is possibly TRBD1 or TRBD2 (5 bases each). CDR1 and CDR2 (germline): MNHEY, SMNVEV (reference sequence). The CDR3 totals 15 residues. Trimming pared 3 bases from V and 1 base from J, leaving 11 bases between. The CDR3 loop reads CASSFREKGTDTQYF. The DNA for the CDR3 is TGTGCCAGCAGTTTCAGGGAGAAGGGCACAGATACGCAGTATTTT.

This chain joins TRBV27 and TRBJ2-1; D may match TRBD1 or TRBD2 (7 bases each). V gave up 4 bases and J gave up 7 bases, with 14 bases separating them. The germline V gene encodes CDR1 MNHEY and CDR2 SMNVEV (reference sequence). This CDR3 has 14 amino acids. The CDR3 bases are TGTGCCAGCAGTTGGGAGGGGACAGCTAATGAGCAGTTCTTC. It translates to CASSWEGTANEQFF.

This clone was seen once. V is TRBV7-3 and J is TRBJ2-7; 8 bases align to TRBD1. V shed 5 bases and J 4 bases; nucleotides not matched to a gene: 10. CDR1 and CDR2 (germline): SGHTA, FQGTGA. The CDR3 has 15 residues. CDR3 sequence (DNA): TGTGCCAGCAGCGGCCAGCGGACAGGGCCTTACGAGCAGTACTTC. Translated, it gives CASSGQRTGPYEQYF.

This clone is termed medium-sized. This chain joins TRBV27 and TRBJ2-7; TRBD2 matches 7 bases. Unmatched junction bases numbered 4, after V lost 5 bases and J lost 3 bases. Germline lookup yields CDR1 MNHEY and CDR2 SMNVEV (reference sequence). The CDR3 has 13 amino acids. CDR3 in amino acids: CASSATGGYEQYF. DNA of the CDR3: TGTGCCAGCAGTGCCACGGGGGGCTACGAGCAGTACTTC.

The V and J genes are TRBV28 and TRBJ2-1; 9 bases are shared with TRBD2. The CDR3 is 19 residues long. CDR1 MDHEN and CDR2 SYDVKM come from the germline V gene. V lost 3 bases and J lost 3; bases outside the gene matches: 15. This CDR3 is CASSFLNTPLAGIYNEQFF. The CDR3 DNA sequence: TGTGCCAGCAGTTTTTTAAACACTCCTCTAGCGGGGATCTACAATGAGCAGTTCTTC.

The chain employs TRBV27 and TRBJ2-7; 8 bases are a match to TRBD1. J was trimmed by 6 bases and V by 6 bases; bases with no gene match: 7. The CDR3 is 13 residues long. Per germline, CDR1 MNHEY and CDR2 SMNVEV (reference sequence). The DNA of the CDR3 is TGTGCCAGCAGCCGACTCAGGGGGCCCGAGCAGTACTTC. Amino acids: CASSRLRGPEQYF.

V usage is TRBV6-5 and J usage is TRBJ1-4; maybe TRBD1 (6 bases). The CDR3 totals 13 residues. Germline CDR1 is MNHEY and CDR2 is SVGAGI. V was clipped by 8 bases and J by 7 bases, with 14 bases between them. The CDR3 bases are TGTGCCAGCCGCCCAGGGGAGAGTGAAAAACTGTTTTTT. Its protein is CASRPGESEKLFF.

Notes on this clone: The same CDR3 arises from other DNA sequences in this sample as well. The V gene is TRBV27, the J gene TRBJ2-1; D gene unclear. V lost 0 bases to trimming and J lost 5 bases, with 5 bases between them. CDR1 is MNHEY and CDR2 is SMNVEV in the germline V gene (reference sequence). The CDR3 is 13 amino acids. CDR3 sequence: CASSLSGNNEQFF. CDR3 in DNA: TGTGCCAGCAGTTTATCAGGAAACAATGAGCAGTTCTTC.

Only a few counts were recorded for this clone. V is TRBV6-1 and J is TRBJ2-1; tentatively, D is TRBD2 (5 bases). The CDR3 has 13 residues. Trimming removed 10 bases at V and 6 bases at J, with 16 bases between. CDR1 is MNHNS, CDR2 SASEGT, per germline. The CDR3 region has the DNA TGTGCCATCGAGGGCTTTTCCCCCAATGAGCAGTTCTTC. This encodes CAIEGFSPNEQFF.

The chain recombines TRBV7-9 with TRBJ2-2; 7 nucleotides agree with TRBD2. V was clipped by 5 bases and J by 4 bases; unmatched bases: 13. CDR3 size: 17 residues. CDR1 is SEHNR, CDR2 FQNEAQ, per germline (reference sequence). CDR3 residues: CASSPRYSGPGTGELFF. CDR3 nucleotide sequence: TGTGCCAGCAGCCCTAGATATAGCGGGCCCGGCACCGGGGAGCTGTTTTTT.

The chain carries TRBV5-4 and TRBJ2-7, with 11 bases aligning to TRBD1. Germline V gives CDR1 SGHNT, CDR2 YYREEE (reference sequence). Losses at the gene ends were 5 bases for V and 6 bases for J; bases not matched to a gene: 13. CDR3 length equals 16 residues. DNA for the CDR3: TGTGCCAGCAGTCCCCATTGGGGACAGGGGGTGCGCGAGCAGTACTTC. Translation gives CASSPHWGQGVREQYF.

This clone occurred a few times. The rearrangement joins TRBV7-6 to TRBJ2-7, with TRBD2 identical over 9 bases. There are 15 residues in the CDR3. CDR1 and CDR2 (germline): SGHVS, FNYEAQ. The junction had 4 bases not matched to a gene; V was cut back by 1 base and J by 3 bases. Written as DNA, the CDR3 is TGTGCCAGCAGCTTAGATATAGCGGGAGTCTACGAGCAGTACTTC. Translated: CASSLDIAGVYEQYF.

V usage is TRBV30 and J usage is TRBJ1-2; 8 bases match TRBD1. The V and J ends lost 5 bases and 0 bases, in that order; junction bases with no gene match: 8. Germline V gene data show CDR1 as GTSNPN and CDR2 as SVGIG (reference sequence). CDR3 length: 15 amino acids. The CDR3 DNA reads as TGTGCCTGGGGGAAACAGGGGGTGACTAACTATGGCTACACCTTC. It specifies CAWGKQGVTNYGYTF.

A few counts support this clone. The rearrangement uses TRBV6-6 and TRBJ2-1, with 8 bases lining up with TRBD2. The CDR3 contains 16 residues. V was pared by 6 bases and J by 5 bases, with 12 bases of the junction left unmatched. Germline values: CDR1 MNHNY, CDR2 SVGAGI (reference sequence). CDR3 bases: TGTGCCAGCAGCTCCCCCCAGCGGGGGACAAACAATGAGCAGTTCTTC. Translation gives CASSSPQRGTNNEQFF.

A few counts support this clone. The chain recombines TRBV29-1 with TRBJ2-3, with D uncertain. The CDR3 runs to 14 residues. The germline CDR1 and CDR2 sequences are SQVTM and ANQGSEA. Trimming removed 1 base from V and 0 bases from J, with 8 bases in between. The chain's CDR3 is CSVEGPASTDTQYF. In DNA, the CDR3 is TGCAGCGTTGAAGGGCCAGCTAGCACAGATACGCAGTATTTT.

CDR3 in DNA: TGTGCCAGCAGTTTCGCTAGCGGGAACGAGCAGTACTTC. It is translated as CASSFASGNEQYF. The chain employs TRBV27 and TRBJ2-7, with 9 bases fitting TRBD2. CDR1 and CDR2 (germline): MNHEY, SMNVEV (reference sequence). CDR3 length: 13 amino acids. V was pared by 3 bases and J by 5 bases, with 2 bases of the junction left unmatched.